One TCR beta chain is described in this entry. A much more abundant neighbour one base away suggests this may be a read error. After constant-region reverse-primer amplification, full-length variable regions underwent semi-nested PCR with Nested Universal Primer A. TCRdb analysed the 5' RACE reads with MiXCR anew, one entry per CDR3 protein. The repertoire holds 50,000 to 80,000 distinct CDR3 sequences, with approximately 23% as singletons. Germline V gene lookup returns CDR1 LGHNA and CDR2 YSLEER. The CDR3 is 18 residues long. Trimming shortened V by 3 bases and J by 0 bases, and 15 bases separated the two germline ends.

The origin of this receptor is a female donor with breast cancer. Sequencing used memory CD4+ T cells sorted from a lymph node. Indicated subset: memory CD4+ T cells, CD4+CD45RO+CD25-. The chain recombines TRBV4-3 with TRBJ1-6; no clear D gene. The CDR3, as DNA: TGCGCCAGCAGCCACAACCTCGGATCGAGCTCCTATAATTCACCCCTCCACTTT. Its translation is CASSHNLGSSSYNSPLHF.